This is a list of T cell receptor beta chains from one sample in a study of T cell responses to AZD1222 COVID-19 vaccine. TCRdb's table, derived via immunoSEQ multiplex PCR, lists solely in-frame clones and lacks some. The repertoire consists of around 250,000 clones, with roughly 93% occurring once and the leading ten covering roughly 0.51%. Sequencing was performed on peripheral blood, taken on day 0 of AZD1222 vaccination. These TCRs come from an adult in good health. The CDR3 runs from the conserved cysteine through the conserved F or W.

j_call,v_call,cdr3_aa
TRBJ1-2,TRBV25-1,CASSEAGVNYGYTF
TRBJ2-4,TRBV7-2,CASSSLSENIQYF
TRBJ1-5,TRBV19,CASTNGLSNQPQHF
TRBJ2-3,TRBV5-1,CASSSGTSGPSTDTQYF
TRBJ2-1,TRBV5-1,CASSLRPPGQGRNNEQFF
TRBJ2-2,TRBV14,CASSQEWGTGELFF
TRBJ1-2,TRBV2,CASRGVEPNYGYTF
TRBJ2-2,TRBV11-2,CASSLEPAAGELFF
TRBJ1-2,TRBV28,CATLRGSMRTNYGYTF
TRBJ2-1,TRBV7-9,CASSSLAGDVRNEQFF
TRBJ1-5,TRBV4-1,CASSRTVREGYSNQPQHF
TRBJ2-7,TRBV15,CATSRVALAGENEQYF
TRBJ2-7,TRBV5-1,CASSLATRLAGDYEQYF
TRBJ2-2,TRBV27,CASRGRDTGELFF
TRBJ2-1,TRBV19,CASMGTSGKYNEQFF
TRBJ2-5,TRBV28,CATGLEGGERQETQYF
TRBJ2-3,TRBV29-1,CSVKSADTRTDTQYF
TRBJ2-6,TRBV28,CATSDSGANVLTF
TRBJ2-5,TRBV2,CASILLAGGQETQYF
TRBJ1-1,TRBV27,CASSSRGGRVTEAFF
TRBJ2-2,TRBV5-1,CASSFNTGELFF
TRBJ2-3,TRBV28,CASSFERGSTDTQYF
TRBJ1-4,TRBV15,CATSRRHNEKLFF
TRBJ2-2,TRBV10-3,CAITGVFGELFF
TRBJ2-3,TRBV4-3,CASSADHWTDTQYF
TRBJ1-5,TRBV7-2,CASSQGTLQYQPQHF
TRBJ1-3,TRBV5-6,CASSLAGAGNTIYF
TRBJ1-2,TRBV28,CASSGTRNPTLDYGYTF
TRBJ1-2,TRBV7-9,CASSLGDREPPGYGYTF
TRBJ1-5,TRBV24-1,CATSRGNQPQHF
TRBJ2-2,TRBV7-9,CASSLVSGFSGELFF